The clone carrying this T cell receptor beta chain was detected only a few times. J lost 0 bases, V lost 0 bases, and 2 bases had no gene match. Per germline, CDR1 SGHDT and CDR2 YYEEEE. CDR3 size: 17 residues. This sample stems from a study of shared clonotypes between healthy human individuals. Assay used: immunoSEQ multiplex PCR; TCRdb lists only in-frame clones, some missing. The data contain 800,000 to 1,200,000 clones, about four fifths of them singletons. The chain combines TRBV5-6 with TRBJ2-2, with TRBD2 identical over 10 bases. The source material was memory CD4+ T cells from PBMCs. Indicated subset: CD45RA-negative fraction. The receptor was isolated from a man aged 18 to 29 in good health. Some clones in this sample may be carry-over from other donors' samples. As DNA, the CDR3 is TGTGCCAGCAGCTTGGGTCTAGCGGGAGCGAACACCGGGGAGCTGTTTTTT. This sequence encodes CASSLGLAGANTGELFF.